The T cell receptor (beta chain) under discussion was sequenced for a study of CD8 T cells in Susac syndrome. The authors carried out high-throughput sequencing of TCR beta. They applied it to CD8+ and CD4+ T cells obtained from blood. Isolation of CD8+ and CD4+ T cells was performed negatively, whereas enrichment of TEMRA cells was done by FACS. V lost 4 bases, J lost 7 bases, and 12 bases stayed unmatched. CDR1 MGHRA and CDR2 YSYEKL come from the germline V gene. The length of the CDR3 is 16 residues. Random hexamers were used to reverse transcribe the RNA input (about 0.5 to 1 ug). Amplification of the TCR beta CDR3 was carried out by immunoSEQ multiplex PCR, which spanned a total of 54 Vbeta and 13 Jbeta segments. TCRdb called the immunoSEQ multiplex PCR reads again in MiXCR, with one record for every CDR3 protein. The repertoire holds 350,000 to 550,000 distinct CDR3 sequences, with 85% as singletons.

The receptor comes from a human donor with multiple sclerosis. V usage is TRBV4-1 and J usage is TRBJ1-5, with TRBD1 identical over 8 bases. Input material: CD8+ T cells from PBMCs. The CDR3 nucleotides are TGCGCCAGCAGCCTTACTCAGGGGGCGCTGGGGCAGCCCCAGCATTTT. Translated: CASSLTQGALGQPQHF.